The clone carrying this T cell receptor beta chain has just a few counts. Its antigen is unknown. The entry originates in a study of early T cells in non-severe SARS-CoV-2 infection. Overall study context: Investigators sequenced bulk RNA drawn from unsorted whole blood, and chains remained unpaired.

Germline values: CDR1 SGHTA, CDR2 FQGNSA. This CDR3 spans 15 amino acids. Trimming took off 1 base at V and 10 bases at J, with 14 bases between the two ends. Study-wide points: VDJdb-based annotation leaned toward anti-spike CD8 responses and missed private and CD4 specificities.

Separate cDNA molecules each had unique molecular identifiers attached to them. In TCRdb, the 5' RACE reads were re-called with MiXCR into one record per CDR3 protein. The sample includes tens of thousands of distinct CDR3 sequences, 13% of them seen just once. The V gene is TRBV7-2, the J gene TRBJ1-6; D is perhaps TRBD1 (6 bases). This clonotype was obtained from an adult who was a healthcare worker with PCR-confirmed SARS-CoV-2 infection or an uninfected control (not recorded which). Sequenced: whole blood. The CDR3 sequence: CASSLVWGGHSPLHF. In DNA, the CDR3 is TGTGCCAGCAGCTTAGTGTGGGGGGGCCACTCACCCCTCCACTTT.